Below are 10 T cell receptor beta chains sequenced from a single sample in a study of regulatory T cells in long-lasting Graves disease. Construction of TCR beta libraries relied on iRepertoire HTBI primers and on Arm-PCR targeting CDR3 regions. MiXCR was run by TCRdb on the multiplex PCR reads, yielding one entry per CDR3 protein. The repertoire holds 440,000 or so distinct CDR3 sequences, with 15% as singletons. Time point described: newly diagnosed GD, antithyroid drugs for less than 3 months. RNA from PBMCs was the source of the TCR library. This sample was shared with a second study, whose subject was T cells in Graves' hyperthyroidism and ophthalmopathy.

This specimen was peripheral blood mononuclear cells (PBMCs), taken at new diagnosis, from a patient treated with antithyroid drugs. All receptors come from a woman in her thirties with Graves disease.

The chain is built from TRBV4-2 and TRBJ2-3; 11 bases are shared with TRBD2. V trimming: 4 bases; J trimming: 5 bases; junction bases outside the gene matches: 5. Germline V CDR1 and CDR2: LGHNA, YNFKEQ. This CDR3 is built from 15 residues. CDR3 nucleotide sequence: TGTGCCAGCAGCCGAAAACTAGCGGGAGAAGATACGCAGTATTTT. Its translation is CASSRKLAGEDTQYF.

This clonotype was counted only a few times. The gene calls are TRBV10-1 and TRBJ1-1; D remains unclear. Trimming cost V 0 bases and J 7 bases, with 12 bases left between them. CDR3 length equals 14 residues. Germline-derived CDR1 and CDR2 are WNHNN and SYGVQD (reference sequence). The CDR3 sequence: CASSESSIGVEAFF. The CDR3 bases are TGCGCCAGCAGTGAGTCTTCGATCGGGGTTGAAGCTTTCTTT.

There are many counts of this clonotype. The chain recombines TRBV12-3 or TRBV12-4 with TRBJ2-3; a weak D match, TRBD2 (6 bases). With 4 bases removed from V and 0 bases from J, the gap between germline ends came to 11 bases. This CDR3 is built from 15 residues. The CDR3 DNA is TGTGCCAGCAGTTCTCTCGCGGGGAGCACAGATACGCAGTATTTT. This sequence encodes CASSSLAGSTDTQYF.

The sample holds many counts of this clonotype. This chain joins TRBV5-4 and TRBJ2-1, with D possibly matching TRBD2 (5 bases). The CDR3 sequence is 13 residues long. In germline, CDR1 is SGHNT, CDR2 YYREEE (reference sequence). The V gene lost 0 bases and the J gene lost 7 bases, with 8 bases spanning the gap. In DNA form, the CDR3 reads TGTGCCAGCAGCTTGGGGGAGAGGAATGAGCAGTTCTTC. Translated: CASSLGERNEQFF.

This clonotype showed up many times. V usage is TRBV28 and J usage is TRBJ2-3; possibly TRBD1 for D (5 bases). CDR1 and CDR2 from the germline V gene are MDHEN and SYDVKM. Trimming removed 6 bases from V and 5 bases from J, with 24 bases in between. The CDR3 loop spans 17 amino acids. CDR3 DNA: TGTGCCAGCAGCCCAGGGTTTAGTCTGGGGCGAATAGATACGCAGTATTTT. It yields the protein CASSPGFSLGRIDTQYF.

A few counts support this clonotype. This chain joins TRBV7-9 and TRBJ2-7; the match to TRBD2 covers 11 bases. There are 17 residues in the CDR3. Germline assignment: CDR1 SEHNR and CDR2 FQNEAQ (reference sequence). With V trimmed by 3 bases and J by 4 bases, 11 bases remained unmatched. CDR3 in amino acids: CASSFLRTSGSGYEQYF. The CDR3 bases are TGTGCCAGCAGCTTCCTAAGAACTAGCGGGAGTGGATACGAGCAGTACTTC.

This clonotype was detected ten times or more. V and J are TRBV29-1 and TRBJ2-1; no reliable D call. The CDR3 contains 13 residues. Germline CDR1 reads SQVTM; CDR2 reads ANQGSEA. Trimming pared 4 bases from V and 6 bases from J, leaving 13 bases between. CDR3 amino acids: CSVGYIPLNEQFF. The CDR3 region has the DNA TGCAGCGTTGGGTACATACCCCTCAATGAGCAGTTCTTC.

This clonotype was counted between two and nine times. This chain uses TRBV5-6 with TRBJ2-1, with 9 bases fitting TRBD1. The last part of the DNA fits TRBJ2-5 better; the J call may be wrong. The CDR3 is 17 amino acids. From germline, CDR1 is SGHDT and CDR2 YYEEEE. CDR3 region: CASSWRTNRGPQETQYF. CDR3 in DNA: TGTGCCAGCAGCTGGAGGACCAACAGGGGGCCGCAAGAGACCCAGTACTTC.

This clonotype was counted a few times. The chain couples TRBV5-1 to TRBJ1-5, with D perhaps TRBD1 (6 bases). CDR1 is SGHRS, CDR2 YFSETQ, per germline. This CDR3 comprises 15 residues. The V and J ends lost 4 bases and 1 base respectively, with 12 bases between them. The CDR3 region has the DNA TGCGCCAGCAGCACACAGGGAGGGAGCAATCAGCCCCAGCATTTT. Translating gives CASSTQGGSNQPQHF.

This clonotype was found many times. The chain uses TRBV7-2 and TRBJ2-1; TRBD2 matches 14 bases. Germline V CDR1 and CDR2: SGHTA, FQGNSA. This CDR3 is built from 16 residues. V lost 6 bases to trimming and J lost 8 bases; unmatched junction nucleotides: 9. The CDR3: CASRFRLAGGQDEQFF. CDR3 in DNA: TGTGCCAGCAGATTTCGACTAGCGGGAGGGCAAGATGAGCAGTTCTTC.